Shown below are 24 T cell receptor beta chains from a single sample sequenced in a study of blood T cell repertoires in COVID-19. Using immunoSEQ multiplex PCR, the repertoire was profiled, and TCRdb retains in-frame clones only, with some absent. The table includes about 14,000 clones, about 89% detected once. Material for sequencing was peripheral blood. Every receptor here comes from a human donor in a cohort sampled during active COVID-19.

Comment on this clone: A junction end diverges from the germline sequence, so it may reflect a read error. This chain uses TRBV3-1 (or the pseudogene TRBV3-2) with TRBJ1-3; 7 nucleotides match TRBD1. The CDR3 totals 16 residues. Germline-derived CDR1 and CDR2 are LGHDT and YNNKEL (reference sequence). In DNA, the CDR3 is TGTGCCAGCAGCCAAGCCGGGACAGCCTCTGGAAACACCATGTATTTT. This codes for CASSQAGTASGNTMYF.

This sequence joins TRBV6-5 and TRBJ1-6; D is possibly TRBD1 (5 bases). The germline V gene encodes CDR1 MNHEY and CDR2 SVGAGI. CDR3 length equals 15 residues. Trimming took 0 bases from V and 10 from J, leaving 13 bases between them. The CDR3 coding sequence is TGTGCCAGCAGTTACTCGAACAGTAGGGGCTCACCCCTCCACTTT. Translation: CASSYSNSRGSPLHF.

The gene calls are TRBV6-5 and TRBJ1-2; 8 bases match TRBD1. The CDR3 sequence is 13 residues long. J lost 6 bases, V lost 6 bases, and 6 bases had no gene match. Germline values: CDR1 MNHEY, CDR2 SVGAGI. The CDR3 loop reads CASRRGQGNGYTF. DNA for the CDR3: TGTGCCAGCAGACGTGGACAGGGTAATGGCTACACCTTC.

The chain couples TRBV6-5 to TRBJ1-1; D ambiguous. In germline, CDR1 is MNHEY, CDR2 SVGAGI. This CDR3 has 13 residues. Trimming left V 7 bases short and J 0 bases short, with 9 bases between. The CDR3 DNA is TGTGCCAGCACGCGGTCTGTGAACACTGAAGCTTTCTTT. Translating gives CASTRSVNTEAFF.

The rearrangement links TRBV5-4 to TRBJ2-1, with TRBD1 matching 7 bases. CDR1 and CDR2 (germline): SGHNT, YYREEE (reference sequence). The V gene end was trimmed by 1 base and the J gene end by 1 base; junction bases not matched to a gene: 2. The CDR3 spans 15 residues. Here the CDR3 reads CASSLRQGSYNEQFF. The CDR3 nucleotides are TGTGCCAGCAGCTTGAGACAGGGATCCTACAATGAGCAGTTCTTC.

This clone came up once. This CDR3 is CASSIQGANTGELFF. CDR3 DNA: TGTGCCAGTAGTATACAGGGGGCGAACACCGGGGAGCTGTTTTTT. This rearrangement joins TRBV19 to TRBJ2-2; 7 nucleotides agree with TRBD1. Germline-derived CDR1 and CDR2 are LNHDA and SQIVND (reference sequence). The CDR3 runs 15 residues. V shed 2 bases, J shed 0 bases, and the junction held 0 bases outside the gene matches.

The chain uses TRBV5-1 and TRBJ2-5; TRBD1 agrees at 9 bases. CDR3 length: 15 residues. V dropped 0 bases and J dropped 5; count of bases not matched to a gene: 5. Germline assignment: CDR1 SGHRS and CDR2 YFSETQ. The CDR3, as DNA: TGCGCCAGCAGCTTGGTACAGGGGGCGGGGGAGACCCAGTACTTC. Protein product: CASSLVQGAGETQYF.

This rearrangement joins TRBV2 to TRBJ2-5; tentatively, D is TRBD2 (5 bases). Germline loops: CDR1 SNHLY, CDR2 FYNNEI. Trimming took off 0 bases at V and 5 bases at J, with 16 bases between the two ends. The CDR3 runs 16 residues. CDR3 sequence (DNA): TGTGCCAGCAGTGAAGCGCTTCGGGATGTAGGGGAGACCCAGTACTTC. Translating it yields CASSEALRDVGETQYF.

The CDR3 DNA sequence: TGCGCCAGCAGCCAAGATACATTAGCGGGGGCCGCAGATACGCAGTATTTT. Amino acids: CASSQDTLAGAADTQYF. This chain connects TRBV4-1 to TRBJ2-3; 9 positions match TRBD2. V gave up 0 bases and J gave up 4 bases; unmatched junction bases: 8. CDR3 length equals 17 residues. Per germline, CDR1 MGHRA and CDR2 YSYEKL.

The chain is built from TRBV12-3 or TRBV12-4 and TRBJ2-7, with D perhaps matching TRBD2 (6 bases). Trimming pared 6 bases from V and 5 bases from J, leaving 11 bases between. The CDR3 covers 12 residues. The CDR3 region is CASSWGEDEQYF. Written as DNA, the CDR3 is TGTGCCAGCAGCTGGGGGGAGGACGAGCAGTACTTC.

The rearrangement uses TRBV21-1 and TRBJ1-1; the DNA was not compared with TRBD1, the D call given in the table. TRBV21-1 is described as a pseudogene. This CDR3 region has 15 residues. CDR3 protein: CASSLTGDLNTEAFF. The CDR3 region has the DNA TGTGCCAGCAGCTTGACAGGGGACCTGAACACTGAAGCTTTCTTT.

The chain combines TRBV28 with TRBJ1-5; D is possibly TRBD1 (5 bases). The germline V and J ends were trimmed by 3 bases and 4 bases, with 13 bases remaining between them. In germline, CDR1 is MDHEN, CDR2 SYDVKM. CDR3 size: 15 residues. The CDR3 reads CASSLTQGTNQPQHF. Here the CDR3 DNA reads TGTGCCAGCAGTTTGACGCAGGGCACGAATCAGCCCCAGCATTTT.

V usage is TRBV27 and J usage is TRBJ1-6, with D perhaps TRBD1 (6 bases). V was trimmed by 0 bases and J by 6 bases, leaving 15 bases between them. This CDR3 comprises 17 residues. Per the germline V gene, CDR1 is MNHEY and CDR2 is SMNVEV (reference sequence). For the CDR3, the DNA is TGTGCCAGCAGTTTATCGTCGGGCGTCAGGGGTAATTCACCCCTCCACTTT. This codes for CASSLSSGVRGNSPLHF.

This chain joins TRBV6-6 and TRBJ2-3; D possibly corresponds to TRBD2 (6 bases). The ends were cut back, 8 bases at V and 8 bases at J, with 8 bases in the middle. This CDR3 is built from 10 residues. The germline CDR1 and CDR2 sequences are MNHNY and SVGAGI (reference sequence). CDR3 nucleotides: TGTGCCAGCGCGCGGGGTACGCAGTATTTT. Encoded protein: CASARGTQYF.

This rearrangement joins TRBV4-1 to TRBJ1-4; possible D gene TRBD1, 5 bases. V was clipped by 4 bases and J by 5 bases, with 14 bases between them. Germline V gene data show CDR1 as MGHRA and CDR2 as YSYEKL. This CDR3 spans 15 amino acids. For the CDR3, the DNA is TGCGCCAGCAGCCGCGGTGGGCAGGGCAATGAAAAACTGTTTTTT. The encoded protein is CASSRGGQGNEKLFF.

The chain links TRBV2 to TRBJ2-3; 8 nucleotides align to TRBD2. Germline lookup yields CDR1 SNHLY and CDR2 FYNNEI. The CDR3 has 16 residues. Germline trimming cut 4 bases from V and 0 bases from J; bases unmatched to any gene: 6. For the CDR3, the DNA is TGTGCCAGCAGTGGCCTGACTAGCGCTAGCACAGATACGCAGTATTTT. This encodes CASSGLTSASTDTQYF.

The rearrangement joins TRBV30 to TRBJ1-5; 7 bases line up with TRBD1. Germline V gives CDR1 GTSNPN, CDR2 SVGIG (reference sequence). CDR3 length equals 15 residues. J was trimmed by 6 bases and V by 0 bases; bases with no gene match: 8. The CDR3 sequence: CAWSVNAGGTQPQHF. DNA of the CDR3: TGTGCCTGGAGTGTAAACGCAGGGGGGACTCAGCCCCAGCATTTT.

The chain has TRBV6-5 and TRBJ1-2; D is possibly TRBD1 (6 bases). V was shortened by 0 bases and J by 0 bases, with 8 bases between the two germline ends. CDR1 and CDR2 from the germline V gene are MNHEY and SVGAGI. The CDR3 runs 15 residues. The CDR3 region is CASSYSGQSNYGYTF. In DNA form, the CDR3 reads TGTGCCAGCAGTTACTCCGGACAGTCTAACTATGGCTACACCTTC.

The genes are TRBV27 and TRBJ2-3; D is possibly TRBD2 (6 bases). The CDR3 has 15 amino acids. Trimming shortened V by 3 bases and J by 3 bases, and 13 bases separated the two germline ends. The germline gives CDR1 MNHEY, CDR2 SMNVEV (reference sequence). DNA of the CDR3: TGTGCCAGCAGTTTGGAGGGATTTGGGACAGATACGCAGTATTTT. Encoded protein: CASSLEGFGTDTQYF.

The chain has TRBV5-6 and TRBJ2-1; possibly TRBD2 for D (6 bases). This CDR3 is built from 15 residues. From germline, CDR1 is SGHDT and CDR2 YYEEEE. Between the trimmed V and J ends, which lost 5 bases and 4 bases, there was a span of 16 bases. The CDR3 loop is CASSSTGGGYNEQFF. The CDR3 nucleotides read TGTGCCAGCAGTTCAACCGGAGGAGGGTACAATGAGCAGTTCTTC. The variable domain in full, completed from reference TRBV5-6 and TRBJ2-1, reads DAGVTQSPTHLIKTRGQQVTLRCSPKSGHDTVSWYQQALGQGPQFIFQYYEEEERQRGNFPDRFSGHQFPNYSSELNVNALLLGDSALYLCASSSTGGGYNEQFFGPGTRLTVL.

The chain employs TRBV3-1 (or the pseudogene TRBV3-2) and TRBJ2-7; 7 nucleotides line up with TRBD2. Per the germline V gene, CDR1 is LGHDT and CDR2 is YNNKEL (reference sequence). The trim removed 1 base at V and 7 bases at J, leaving 10 bases unmatched. The CDR3 totals 15 residues. The DNA for the CDR3 is TGTGCCAGCAGCCAAGGGGGGGGTATGGGACTTGAGCAGTACTTC. Its protein product is CASSQGGGMGLEQYF.

This chain connects TRBV5-6 to TRBJ2-2; 7 bases are a match to TRBD1. This CDR3 comprises 15 residues. V lost 4 bases, J lost 1 base, and 4 bases stayed unmatched. Germline V gene lookup returns CDR1 SGHDT and CDR2 YYEEEE. This chain's CDR3 is CASSDRAKNTGELFF. The CDR3 nucleotides are TGTGCCAGCAGCGACAGGGCAAAGAACACCGGGGAGCTGTTTTTT.

The chain is built from TRBV7-9 and TRBJ2-1, with 8 bases matching TRBD1. The V and J ends lost 5 bases and 14 bases, in that order; junction bases with no gene match: 23. Germline loops: CDR1 SEHNR, CDR2 FQNEAQ (reference sequence). The CDR3 covers 17 residues. The CDR3 nucleotides read TGTGCCAGCAGCCCACCGGGCGGACAGGGCTATTTTACTGGGAAGTTCTTC. Its protein is CASSPPGGQGYFTGKFF.

This sequence joins TRBV19 and TRBJ2-2, with 8 nucleotides matching TRBD1. The germline V gene has CDR1 LNHDA and CDR2 SQIVND (reference sequence). The junction had 7 bases not matched to a gene; V was cut back by 6 bases and J by 4 bases. This CDR3 contains 15 residues. The CDR3 DNA follows: TGTGCCAGTAGACCCCCGGACAGGGCCACCGGGGAGCTGTTTTTT. Its protein product is CASRPPDRATGELFF. Complete variable domain (other parts from reference TRBV19 and TRBJ2-2): DGGITQSPKYLFRKEGQNVTLSCEQNLNHDAMYWYRQDPGQGLRLIYYSQIVNDFQKGDIAEGYSVSREKKESFPLTVTSAQKNPTAFYLCASRPPDRATGELFFGEGSRLTVL.